This T cell receptor (beta chain) appears in the sequencing data of a study of blood T cell repertoires in COVID-19. With 7 bases clipped from V and 0 bases from J, the junction kept 5 bases outside the gene matches. This CDR3 has 16 residues. The germline CDR1 and CDR2 sequences are WSHSY and SAAADI. Measured with immunoSEQ multiplex PCR; TCRdb has only the in-frame clones, and not every one. This table holds some 300,000 clones, about 90% found once. Sequenced input: PBMCs or T cells enriched from blood (not recorded which). The clonotype comes from a woman aged 30 to 39 who had recovered from COVID-19. J is TRBJ2-7 and V is TRBV10-2, with 14 bases fitting TRBD2. The CDR3 nucleotides read TGCGCCAGCAAGACTAGCGGGGGGGTGCCCTCCTACGAGCAGTACTTC. Translated, it gives CASKTSGGVPSYEQYF.